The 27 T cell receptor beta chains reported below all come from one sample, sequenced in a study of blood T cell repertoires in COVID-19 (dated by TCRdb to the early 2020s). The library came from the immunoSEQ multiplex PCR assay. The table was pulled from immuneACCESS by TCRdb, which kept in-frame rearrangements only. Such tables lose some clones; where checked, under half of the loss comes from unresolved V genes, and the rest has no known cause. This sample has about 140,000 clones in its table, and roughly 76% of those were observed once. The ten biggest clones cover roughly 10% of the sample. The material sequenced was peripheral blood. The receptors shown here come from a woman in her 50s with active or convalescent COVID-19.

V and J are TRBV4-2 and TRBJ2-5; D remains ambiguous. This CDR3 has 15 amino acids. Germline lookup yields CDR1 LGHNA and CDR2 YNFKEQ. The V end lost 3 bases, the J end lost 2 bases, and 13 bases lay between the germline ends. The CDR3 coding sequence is TGTGCCAGCAGCCAGGCTATAAGACATCAAGAGACCCAGTACTTC. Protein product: CASSQAIRHQETQYF.

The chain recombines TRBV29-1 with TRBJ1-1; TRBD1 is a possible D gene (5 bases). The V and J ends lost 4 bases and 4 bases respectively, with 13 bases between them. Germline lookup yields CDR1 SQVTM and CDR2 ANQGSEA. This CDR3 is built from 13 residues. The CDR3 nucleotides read TGCAGCGTTGGAGGGGCGGGGGGCACTGAAGCTTTCTTT. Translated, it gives CSVGGAGGTEAFF.

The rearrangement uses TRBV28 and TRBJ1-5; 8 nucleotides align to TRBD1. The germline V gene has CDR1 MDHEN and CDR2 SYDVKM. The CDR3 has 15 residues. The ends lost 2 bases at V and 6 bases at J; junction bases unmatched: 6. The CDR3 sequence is CASSLPDRDSQPQHF. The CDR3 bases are TGTGCCAGCAGTTTACCGGACAGGGATAGTCAGCCCCAGCATTTT.

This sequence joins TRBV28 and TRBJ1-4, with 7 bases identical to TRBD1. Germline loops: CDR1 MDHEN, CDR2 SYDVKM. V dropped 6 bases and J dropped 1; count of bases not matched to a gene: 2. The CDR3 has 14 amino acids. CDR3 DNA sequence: TGTGCCAGCAGCTCAGGGGGAACTAATGAAAAACTGTTTTTT. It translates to CASSSGGTNEKLFF.

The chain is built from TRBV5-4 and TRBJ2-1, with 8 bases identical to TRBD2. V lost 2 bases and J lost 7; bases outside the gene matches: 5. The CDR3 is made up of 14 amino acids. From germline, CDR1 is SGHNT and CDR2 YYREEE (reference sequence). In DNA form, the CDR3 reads TGTGCCAGCAGCTTCCGGGGGGGCGAAAATGAGCAGTTCTTC. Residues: CASSFRGGENEQFF.

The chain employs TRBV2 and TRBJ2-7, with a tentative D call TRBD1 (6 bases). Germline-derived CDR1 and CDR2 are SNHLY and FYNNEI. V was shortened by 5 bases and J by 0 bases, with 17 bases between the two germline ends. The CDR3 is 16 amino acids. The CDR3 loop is CASSSPGHATSYEQYF. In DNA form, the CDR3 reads TGTGCCAGCAGTAGTCCGGGACACGCAACCTCCTACGAGCAGTACTTC.

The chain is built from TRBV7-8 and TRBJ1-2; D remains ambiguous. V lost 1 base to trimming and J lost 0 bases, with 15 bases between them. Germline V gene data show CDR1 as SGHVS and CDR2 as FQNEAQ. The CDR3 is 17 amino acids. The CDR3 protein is CASSLDLFGGANYGYTF. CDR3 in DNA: TGTGCCAGCAGCTTAGACCTTTTCGGAGGTGCTAACTATGGCTACACCTTC.

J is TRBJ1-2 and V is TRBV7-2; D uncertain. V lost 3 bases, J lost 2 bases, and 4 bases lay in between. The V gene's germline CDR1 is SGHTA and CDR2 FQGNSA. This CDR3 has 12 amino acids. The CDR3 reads CASSFLNYGYTF. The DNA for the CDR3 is TGTGCCAGCAGCTTTCTGAACTATGGCTACACCTTC.

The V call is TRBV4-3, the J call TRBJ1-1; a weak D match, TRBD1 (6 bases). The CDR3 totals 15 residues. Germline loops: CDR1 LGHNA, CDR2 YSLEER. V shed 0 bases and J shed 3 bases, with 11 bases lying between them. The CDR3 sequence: CASSQDRQADTEAFF. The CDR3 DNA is TGCGCCAGCAGCCAAGACAGACAGGCGGACACTGAAGCTTTCTTT.

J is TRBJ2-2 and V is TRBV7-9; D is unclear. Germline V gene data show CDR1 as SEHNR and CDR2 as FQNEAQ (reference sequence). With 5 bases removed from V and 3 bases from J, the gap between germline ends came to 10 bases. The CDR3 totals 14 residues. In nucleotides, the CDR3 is TGTGCCAGCAGCGAAGACTCGTACACCGGGGAGCTGTTTTTT. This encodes CASSEDSYTGELFF.

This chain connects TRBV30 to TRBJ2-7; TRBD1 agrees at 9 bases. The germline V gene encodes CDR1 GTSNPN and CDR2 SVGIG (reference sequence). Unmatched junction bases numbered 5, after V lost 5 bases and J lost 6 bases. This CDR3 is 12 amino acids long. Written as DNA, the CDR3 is TGTGCCTGGCTCACAGGGGGCGCCGAGCAGTACTTC. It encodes CAWLTGGAEQYF.

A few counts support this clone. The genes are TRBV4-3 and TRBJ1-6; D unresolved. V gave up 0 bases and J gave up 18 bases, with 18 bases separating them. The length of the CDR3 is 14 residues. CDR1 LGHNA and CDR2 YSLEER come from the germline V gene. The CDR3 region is CASSQEARLGIYHF. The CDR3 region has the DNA TGCGCCAGCAGCCAAGAGGCGCGGCTAGGCATTTACCACTTT.

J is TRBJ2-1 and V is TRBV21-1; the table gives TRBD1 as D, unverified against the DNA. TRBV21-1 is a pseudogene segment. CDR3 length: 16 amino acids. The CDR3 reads CASSKDGDRGLNEQFF. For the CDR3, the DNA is TGTGCCAGCAGCAAAGATGGGGACAGGGGGCTCAATGAGCAGTTCTTC.

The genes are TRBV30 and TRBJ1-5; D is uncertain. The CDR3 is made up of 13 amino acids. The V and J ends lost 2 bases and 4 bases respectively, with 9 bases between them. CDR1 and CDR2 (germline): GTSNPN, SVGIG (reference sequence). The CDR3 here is CAWSRAPNQPQHF. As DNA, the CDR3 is TGTGCCTGGAGTAGAGCCCCGAATCAGCCCCAGCATTTT.

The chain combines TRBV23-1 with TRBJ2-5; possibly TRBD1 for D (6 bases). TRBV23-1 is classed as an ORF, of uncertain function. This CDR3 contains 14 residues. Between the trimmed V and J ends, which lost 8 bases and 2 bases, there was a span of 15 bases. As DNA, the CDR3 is TGCGCCAGCGGATCACAGGGAGAGCAAGAGACCCAGTACTTC. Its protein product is CASGSQGEQETQYF.

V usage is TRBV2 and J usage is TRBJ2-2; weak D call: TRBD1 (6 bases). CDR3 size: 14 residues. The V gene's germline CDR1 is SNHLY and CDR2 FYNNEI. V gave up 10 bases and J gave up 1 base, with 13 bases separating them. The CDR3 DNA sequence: TGTGCCATCGCGACAGGCAGGAACACCGGGGAGCTGTTTTTT. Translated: CAIATGRNTGELFF.

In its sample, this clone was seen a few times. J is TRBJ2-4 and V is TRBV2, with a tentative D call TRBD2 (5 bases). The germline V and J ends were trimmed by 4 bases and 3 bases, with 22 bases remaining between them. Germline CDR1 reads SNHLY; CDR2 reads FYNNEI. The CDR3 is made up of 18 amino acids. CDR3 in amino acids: CASSGAGVRVGYKNIQYF. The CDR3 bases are TGTGCCAGCAGTGGTGCAGGTGTGCGGGTTGGTTACAAAAACATTCAGTACTTC.

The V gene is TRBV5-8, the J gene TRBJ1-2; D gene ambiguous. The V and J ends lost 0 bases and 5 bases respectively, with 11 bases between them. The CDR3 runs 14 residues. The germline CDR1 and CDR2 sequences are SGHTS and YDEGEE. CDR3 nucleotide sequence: TGTGCCAGCAGCTTGGGTCCTGACAATTATGGCTACACCTTC. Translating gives CASSLGPDNYGYTF.

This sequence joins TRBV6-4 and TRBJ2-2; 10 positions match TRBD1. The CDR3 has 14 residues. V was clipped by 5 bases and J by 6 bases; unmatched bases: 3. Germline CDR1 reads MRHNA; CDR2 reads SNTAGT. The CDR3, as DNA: TGTGCCAGCAGTCCGGGACAGGGGTCCGGGGAGCTGTTTTTT. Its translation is CASSPGQGSGELFF.

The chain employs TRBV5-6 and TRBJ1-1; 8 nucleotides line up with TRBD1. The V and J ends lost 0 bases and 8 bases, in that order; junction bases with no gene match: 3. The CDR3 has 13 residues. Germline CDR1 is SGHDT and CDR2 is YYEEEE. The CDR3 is CASSLAGQGEAFF. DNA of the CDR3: TGTGCCAGCAGCTTGGCTGGACAGGGCGAAGCTTTCTTT.

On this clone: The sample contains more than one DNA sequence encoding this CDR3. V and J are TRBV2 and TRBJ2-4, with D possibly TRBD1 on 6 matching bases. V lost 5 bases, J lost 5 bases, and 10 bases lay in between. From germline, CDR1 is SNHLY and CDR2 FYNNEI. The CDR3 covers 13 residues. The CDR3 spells CASSLDRENIQYF. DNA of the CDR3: TGTGCCAGCAGTTTGGACAGAGAAAACATTCAGTACTTC.

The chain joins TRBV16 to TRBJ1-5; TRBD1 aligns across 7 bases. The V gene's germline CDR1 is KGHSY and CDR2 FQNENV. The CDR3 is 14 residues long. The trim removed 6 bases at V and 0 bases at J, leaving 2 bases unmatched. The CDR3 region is CASRQGYSNQPQHF. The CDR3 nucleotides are TGTGCCAGCAGACAGGGGTATAGCAATCAGCCCCAGCATTTT.

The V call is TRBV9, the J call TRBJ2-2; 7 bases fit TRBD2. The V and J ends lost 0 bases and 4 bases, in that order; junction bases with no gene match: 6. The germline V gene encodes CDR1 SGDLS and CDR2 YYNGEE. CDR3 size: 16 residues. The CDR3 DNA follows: TGTGCCAGCAGCGTAGCTCTAGCGGCTATCACCGGGGAGCTGTTTTTT. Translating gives CASSVALAAITGELFF.

The CDR3 DNA reads as TGTGCCAGCCGTCGGTCACTAGCGGGAGCGGAAACCCAGTACTTC. Its protein product is CASRRSLAGAETQYF. The chain has TRBV6-5 and TRBJ2-5; 11 bases are shared with TRBD2. Germline trimming cut 8 bases from V and 8 bases from J; bases unmatched to any gene: 13. CDR3 size: 15 residues. Germline V gene sequence: CDR1 MNHEY, CDR2 SVGAGI.

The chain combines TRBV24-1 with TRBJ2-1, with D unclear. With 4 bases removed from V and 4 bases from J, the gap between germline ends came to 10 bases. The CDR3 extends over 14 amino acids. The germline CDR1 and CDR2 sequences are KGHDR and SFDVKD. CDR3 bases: TGTGCCACCAGTGACCCGAGGCGGTACAATGAGCAGTTCTTC. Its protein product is CATSDPRRYNEQFF.

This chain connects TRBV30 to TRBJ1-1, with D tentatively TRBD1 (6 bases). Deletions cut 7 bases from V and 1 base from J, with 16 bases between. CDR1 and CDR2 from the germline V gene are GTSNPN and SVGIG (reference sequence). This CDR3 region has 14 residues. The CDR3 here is CASTLARGNTEAFF. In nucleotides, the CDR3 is TGTGCCTCAACCTTGGCCAGGGGGAACACTGAAGCTTTCTTT.

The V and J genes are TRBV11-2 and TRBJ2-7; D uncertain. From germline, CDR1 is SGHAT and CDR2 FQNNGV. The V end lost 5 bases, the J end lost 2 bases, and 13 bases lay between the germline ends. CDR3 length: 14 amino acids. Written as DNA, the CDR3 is TGTGCCAGCAGCGTTAATCAGTCGCCCTACGAGCAGTACTTC. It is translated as CASSVNQSPYEQYF. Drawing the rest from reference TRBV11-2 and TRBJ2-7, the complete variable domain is EAGVAQSPRYKIIEKRQSVAFWCNPISGHATLYWYQQILGQGPKLLIQFQNNGVVDDSQLPKDRFSAERLKGVDSTLKIQPAKLEDSAVYLCASSVNQSPYEQYFGPGTRLTVT.